Presented here are 24 T cell receptor beta chains from one specimen sequenced in a study of T cell responses to AZD1222 COVID-19 vaccine. Here immunoSEQ multiplex PCR was the method, and the copy in TCRdb shows in-frame clones only, minus some. The data show 100,000 to 150,000 clones, with 90% seen just once and 6% to 7.5% held by the top ten. Sequencing used peripheral blood, obtained on day 0 of AZD1222 vaccination. The receptors were sampled from an adult in good health.

CDR3 protein: CASSPRQGRPEGNQPQHF. CDR3 coding DNA: TGTGCCAGCAGCCCGAGGCAGGGGCGACCCGAGGGCAATCAGCCCCAGCATTTT. This sequence joins TRBV6-2 or TRBV6-3 and TRBJ1-5; possibly TRBD1 for D (6 bases). Germline CDR1 MNHEY, CDR2 SVGEGT. The ends were cut back, 6 bases at V and 2 bases at J, with 23 bases in the middle. The CDR3 covers 18 residues.

V usage is TRBV29-1 and J usage is TRBJ2-3; 8 bases map to TRBD2. V lost 3 bases to trimming and J lost 2 bases; unmatched junction nucleotides: 7. CDR1 is SQVTM and CDR2 is ANQGSEA in the germline V gene. This CDR3 has 15 residues. CDR3 nucleotide sequence: TGCAGCGTTGACCTCGCGCGGGGGGACACAGATACGCAGTATTTT. Translated, it gives CSVDLARGDTDTQYF.

Written as DNA, the CDR3 is TGTGCCAGCAGTAGAGGGACGGCCGCCTACGAGCAGTACTTC. It is translated as CASSRGTAAYEQYF. The V gene is TRBV28, the J gene TRBJ2-7, with D perhaps being TRBD1 or TRBD2 (5 bases each). This CDR3 contains 14 residues. Trimming cost V 5 bases and J 2 bases, with 13 bases left between them. Germline values: CDR1 MDHEN, CDR2 SYDVKM.

The chain recombines TRBV27 with TRBJ1-1; perhaps TRBD1 as D (5 bases). CDR1 and CDR2 from the germline V gene are MNHEY and SMNVEV (reference sequence). V was pared by 3 bases and J by 4 bases, with 12 bases between. The CDR3 extends over 14 amino acids. The CDR3 DNA reads as TGTGCCAGCAGTTTCGGGGGTGATGCCACTGAAGCTTTCTTT. Translation gives CASSFGGDATEAFF.

The CDR3 loop is CASSPFSPTASSYNSPLHF. CDR3 coding DNA: TGCGCCAGCAGCCCCTTTTCACCGACAGCGAGCTCCTATAATTCACCCCTCCACTTT. This chain uses TRBV4-1 with TRBJ1-6; the D gene is possibly TRBD1 (5 bases). This CDR3 contains 19 residues. V was shortened by 4 bases and J by 0 bases, with 19 bases between the two germline ends. Germline V gene data show CDR1 as MGHRA and CDR2 as YSYEKL.

The chain employs TRBV28 and TRBJ2-7; 8 bases agree with TRBD1. The CDR3 has 14 residues. The germline V gene has CDR1 MDHEN and CDR2 SYDVKM. V lost 4 bases to trimming and J lost 3 bases; unmatched junction nucleotides: 5. The CDR3 region is CASSSTGVGYEQYF. CDR3 in DNA: TGTGCCAGCAGTTCGACAGGGGTGGGCTACGAGCAGTACTTC.

This rearrangement joins TRBV9 to TRBJ1-2; TRBD1 is a possible D gene (6 bases). Germline values: CDR1 SGDLS, CDR2 YYNGEE. The CDR3 has 16 residues. The V end lost 3 bases, the J end lost 6 bases, and 21 bases lay between the germline ends. CDR3 region: CASSDVTGISIDGYTF. The CDR3 bases are TGTGCCAGCAGCGATGTTACAGGGATTTCTATCGATGGCTACACCTTC.

This chain links TRBV5-5 with TRBJ1-5; 7 bases are a match to TRBD1. V dropped 3 bases and J dropped 4; count of bases not matched to a gene: 7. CDR3 length: 15 residues. Germline values: CDR1 SGHKS, CDR2 YYEKEE (reference sequence). CDR3 amino acids: CASSSLQGGNQPQHF. For the CDR3, the DNA is TGTGCCAGCAGCTCACTTCAGGGGGGTAATCAGCCCCAGCATTTT.

V is TRBV29-1 and J is TRBJ1-4; 10 bases align to TRBD1. CDR1 is SQVTM and CDR2 is ANQGSEA in the germline V gene. The CDR3 runs 13 residues. V shed 7 bases, J shed 8 bases, and the junction held 7 bases outside the gene matches. The chain's CDR3 is CSARQGAGEKLFF. The CDR3 nucleotides are TGCAGCGCCAGACAGGGGGCCGGGGAAAAACTGTTTTTT.

V gene TRBV18 combines with J gene TRBJ2-5, with 11 bases that match TRBD2. The CDR3 is 18 residues long. Trimming removed 3 bases from V and 5 bases from J; junction bases left unmatched: 14. In germline, CDR1 is KGHSH, CDR2 LQKENI. The CDR3 DNA is TGTGCCAGCTCACCGGTCCCGGGACTAGCGGTCCCATTGGAGACCCAGTACTTC. Encoded protein: CASSPVPGLAVPLETQYF.

CDR3 loop: CASSFGRGANEQYF. The CDR3 DNA follows: TGTGCCAGCAGTTTTGGGAGGGGGGCCAACGAGCAGTACTTC. The chain is built from TRBV27 and TRBJ2-7; a possible D gene is TRBD2 (7 bases). The CDR3 totals 14 residues. V shed 3 bases and J shed 5 bases, with 14 bases lying between them. Germline V gene data show CDR1 as MNHEY and CDR2 as SMNVEV (reference sequence).

The gene calls are TRBV18 and TRBJ1-6; 8 nucleotides agree with TRBD1. In germline, CDR1 is KGHSH, CDR2 LQKENI. This CDR3 region has 17 residues. J lost 2 bases, V lost 3 bases, and 6 bases had no gene match. The CDR3 sequence: CASSPTGVITYNSPLHF. As DNA, the CDR3 is TGTGCCAGCTCACCGACAGGGGTTATTACCTATAATTCACCCCTCCACTTT. The variable domain in full, completed from reference TRBV18 and TRBJ1-6, reads NAGVMQNPRHLVRRRGQEARLRCSPMKGHSHVYWYRQLPEEGLKFMVYLQKENIIDESGMPKERFSAEFPKEGPSILRIQQVVRGDSAAYFCASSPTGVITYNSPLHFGNGTRLTVT.

CDR3 sequence (DNA): TGTGCCAGCAGAACTGGACAGGGGGGCCATCAGCCCCAGCATTTT. This gives the protein CASRTGQGGHQPQHF. J is TRBJ1-5 and V is TRBV28; TRBD1 matches 10 bases. Germline lookup yields CDR1 MDHEN and CDR2 SYDVKM. This CDR3 spans 15 amino acids. After removal of 6 bases from V and 5 bases from J, the junction contained 7 bases not matched to a gene. The whole variable domain, filled in from reference TRBV28 and TRBJ1-5, reads DVKVTQSSRYLVKRTGEKVFLECVQDMDHENMFWYRQDPGLGLRLIYFSYDVKMKEKGDIPEGYSVSREKKERFSLILESASTNQTSMYLCASRTGQGGHQPQHFGDGTRLSIL.

V and J are TRBV9 and TRBJ2-1, with D unclear. The CDR3 consists of 14 residues. V was cut by 1 base and J by 9 bases, with 14 bases left in between. Germline V lookup: CDR1 SGDLS, CDR2 YYNGEE. The CDR3 sequence is CASSVLLLGGEQFF. The CDR3 bases are TGTGCCAGCAGCGTACTCCTCCTGGGCGGTGAGCAGTTCTTC.

This CDR3 is CAISGGTKVLNTEAFF. CDR3 in DNA: TGTGCCATCAGTGGCGGGACGAAGGTATTGAACACTGAAGCTTTCTTT. The gene calls are TRBV10-3 and TRBJ1-1; the D gene is possibly TRBD1 (5 bases). Germline loops: CDR1 ENHRY, CDR2 SYGVKD. V lost 4 bases and J 0 bases, leaving 15 bases between the germline ends. The CDR3 is 16 residues long.

This clone was detected a few times. J is TRBJ2-5 and V is TRBV11-2; no reliable D call. The CDR3 runs 11 residues. Trimming took off 5 bases at V and 2 bases at J, with 3 bases between the two ends. CDR1 SGHAT and CDR2 FQNNGV come from the germline V gene. The CDR3 DNA reads as TGTGCCAGCAGCCATCAAGAGACCCAGTACTTC. Translating it yields CASSHQETQYF.

The chain carries TRBV30 and TRBJ1-6, with unresolved D. Germline assignment: CDR1 GTSNPN and CDR2 SVGIG (reference sequence). The CDR3 is made up of 16 amino acids. The ends were cut back, 0 bases at V and 5 bases at J, with 14 bases in the middle. This CDR3 is CAWSVVQSTDNSPLHF. The DNA of the CDR3 is TGTGCCTGGAGTGTGGTACAGAGCACTGATAATTCACCCCTCCACTTT.

This clone has at least ten counts. V is TRBV4-3 and J is TRBJ2-3, with 8 positions matching TRBD2. The CDR3 is 14 amino acids. The V segment lost 6 bases and the J segment 2 bases; nucleotides outside the gene matches: 4. Per germline, CDR1 LGHNA and CDR2 YSLEER. The CDR3 nucleotides are TGCGCCAGCAGAGGTAGCGGGGACACAGATACGCAGTATTTT. This translates into CASRGSGDTDTQYF.

The genes are TRBV18 and TRBJ1-3; D uncertain. This CDR3 comprises 14 residues. Germline CDR1 and CDR2: KGHSH and LQKENI. Deletions cut 2 bases from V and 5 bases from J, with 10 bases between. The CDR3 DNA follows: TGTGCCAGCTCACCAAGGGATACGCGAAACACCATATATTTT. This sequence encodes CASSPRDTRNTIYF.

This clone was seen once. V and J are TRBV6-2 or TRBV6-3 and TRBJ2-3; TRBD2 matches at 7 bases. The CDR3 length is 17 residues. Germline V gives CDR1 MNHEY, CDR2 SVGEGT. The J segment lost 3 bases and the V segment lost 6 bases, leaving 15 bases of the junction unmatched. CDR3 DNA sequence: TGTGCCAGCAGCCAACTCTATAGGCCGCGGGAGACAGATACGCAGTATTTT. It specifies CASSQLYRPRETDTQYF.

The rearrangement uses TRBV9 and TRBJ2-3, with D possibly matching TRBD2 (7 bases). The CDR3 has 17 residues. Trimming removed 2 bases at V and 0 bases at J, with 16 bases between. The germline V gene encodes CDR1 SGDLS and CDR2 YYNGEE. The CDR3 DNA sequence: TGTGCCAGCAGCGTCGAGGGGGGGTACCTAAGCACAGATACGCAGTATTTT. Encoded protein: CASSVEGGYLSTDTQYF.

This clone has a single count. The chain combines TRBV12-5 with TRBJ2-1; 8 bases are shared with TRBD1. V trimming: 0 bases; J trimming: 6 bases; junction bases outside the gene matches: 7. Per the germline V gene, CDR1 is LGHNT and CDR2 is FRNRAP. The CDR3 totals 16 residues. CDR3 in amino acids: CASGLVSGQGINEQFF. CDR3 nucleotides: TGTGCTAGTGGTTTGGTAAGCGGACAGGGTATCAATGAGCAGTTCTTC. Filled out from reference TRBV12-5 and TRBJ2-1, the complete variable domain reads DARVTQTPRHKVTEMGQEVTMRCQPILGHNTVFWYRQTMMQGLELLAYFRNRAPLDDSGMPKDRFSAEMPDATLATLKIQPSEPRDSAVYFCASGLVSGQGINEQFFGPGTRLTVL.

This clone was detected only once. The chain links TRBV24-1 to TRBJ1-2; no firm D call. The germline V gene encodes CDR1 KGHDR and CDR2 SFDVKD. The V end was cut by 3 bases, the J end by 4 bases, with 8 bases between. The CDR3 runs 13 residues. The CDR3 region has the DNA TGTGCCACCAGTGATCTGTCTGGCTATGGCTACACCTTC. Residues: CATSDLSGYGYTF.

CDR3 in DNA: TGTGCCAGCATGTCACCTCGAAGGACGAACTACGAGCAGTACTTC. Translated, it gives CASMSPRRTNYEQYF. The V gene is TRBV6-5, the J gene TRBJ2-7; unclear D gene. The germline CDR1 and CDR2 sequences are MNHEY and SVGAGI. V lost 7 bases and J 3 bases, leaving 19 bases between the germline ends. This CDR3 is built from 15 residues.